These T cell receptor beta chains were read from a single sample in a study of T cell responses to AZD1222 COVID-19 vaccine. Sequencing was performed with immunoSEQ multiplex PCR; in TCRdb, only in-frame clones are kept and a portion is missing. The table records about 130,000 clones, approximately 88% of them present only once. The source was peripheral blood, collected on day 0 of AZD1222 vaccination. Every receptor here comes from an adult in good health. CDR3s include the opening cysteine and the closing phenylalanine or tryptophan. A D gene is named only where the DNA matches it firmly. Clone size, where shown, is once, few, many, or a class for clones that have expanded.

size	D	V	J	CDR3	DNA
NA	NA	TRBV7-2	TRBJ2-1	CASSLAPSNEQFF	TGTGCCAGCAGCTTAGCCCCATCGAATGAGCAGTTCTTC
NA	NA	TRBV29-1	TRBJ1-1	CSVEGLGRTEAFF	TGCAGCGTCGAAGGTTTAGGGAGAACTGAAGCTTTCTTT
once	NA	TRBV18	TRBJ1-4	CASSPPAGRGQLFF	TGTGCCAGCTCACCCCCGGCAGGGAGGGGACAACTGTTTTTT
NA	NA	TRBV9	TRBJ1-6	CASSVRQGNSPLHF	TGTGCCAGCAGCGTAAGGCAGGGTAATTCACCCCTCCACTTT
once	NA	TRBV7-8	TRBJ2-5	CASSSGLGQFRETQYF	TGTGCCAGCAGCTCGGGCTTAGGACAATTTCGGGAGACCCAGTACTTC
NA	NA	TRBV3-1/TRBV3-2	TRBJ2-5	CASSQVAAQKTQYF	TGTGCCAGCAGCCAAGTTGCGGCTCAAAAGACCCAGTACTTC
NA	TRBD2	TRBV7-9	TRBJ2-5	CASTQNSGEQETQYF	TGTGCCAGCACCCAAAATAGCGGGGAACAAGAGACCCAGTACTTC
NA	TRBD2	TRBV27	TRBJ2-7	CASSSKAGGAYEQYF	TGTGCCAGCAGTTCCAAAGCGGGGGGAGCCTACGAGCAGTACTTC
NA	TRBD1	TRBV19	TRBJ1-5	CASSPDRGRNQPQHF	TGTGCCAGTAGTCCAGACAGGGGACGCAATCAGCCCCAGCATTTT
NA	NA	TRBV5-6	TRBJ1-3	CASSSGAWSGNTIYF	TGTGCCAGCAGCTCTGGAGCGTGGTCTGGAAACACCATATATTTT
NA	NA	TRBV7-2	TRBJ2-3	CASSSTGRGTDTQYF	TGTGCCAGCAGCTCCACCGGGAGAGGCACAGATACGCAGTATTTT
NA	TRBD1	TRBV15	TRBJ2-7	CATSSGTGGFYEQYF	TGTGCCACTTCCTCCGGGACAGGGGGGTTTTACGAGCAGTACTTC
NA	NA	TRBV3-1/TRBV3-2	TRBJ2-5	CASSQASGSWETQYF	TGTGCCAGCAGCCAAGCGTCAGGAAGTTGGGAGACCCAGTACTTC